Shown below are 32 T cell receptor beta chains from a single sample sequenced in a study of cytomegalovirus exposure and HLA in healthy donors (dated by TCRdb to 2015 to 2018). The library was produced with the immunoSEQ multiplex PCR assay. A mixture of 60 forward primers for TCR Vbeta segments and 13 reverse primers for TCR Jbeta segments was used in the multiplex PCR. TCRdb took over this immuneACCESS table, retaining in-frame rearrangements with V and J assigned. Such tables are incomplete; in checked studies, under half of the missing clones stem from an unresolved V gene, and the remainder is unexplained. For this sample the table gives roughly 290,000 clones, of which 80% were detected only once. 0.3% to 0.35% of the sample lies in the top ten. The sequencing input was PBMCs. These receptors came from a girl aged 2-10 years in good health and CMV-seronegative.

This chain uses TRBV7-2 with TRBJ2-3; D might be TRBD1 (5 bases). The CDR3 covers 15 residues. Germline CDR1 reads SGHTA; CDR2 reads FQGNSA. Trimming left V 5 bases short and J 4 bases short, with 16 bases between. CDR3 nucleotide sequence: TGTGCCAGCAGCCGTACAGGACACACGGCAGATACGCAGTATTTT. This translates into CASSRTGHTADTQYF.

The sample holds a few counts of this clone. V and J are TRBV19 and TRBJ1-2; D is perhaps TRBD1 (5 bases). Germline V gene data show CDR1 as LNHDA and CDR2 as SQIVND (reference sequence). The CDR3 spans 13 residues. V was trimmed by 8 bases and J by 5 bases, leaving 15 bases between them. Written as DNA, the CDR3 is TGTGCCAGTCTCCCGGGGCGGGGGTATGGCTACACCTTC. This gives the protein CASLPGRGYGYTF.

CDR3 loop: CASNTGTEVTGELFF. The CDR3 coding sequence is TGTGCCAGCAACACCGGGACAGAGGTCACCGGGGAGCTGTTTTTT. This chain connects TRBV27 to TRBJ2-2; 7 bases agree with TRBD1. V was clipped by 7 bases and J by 4 bases; unmatched bases: 9. The CDR3 covers 15 residues. Germline assignment: CDR1 MNHEY and CDR2 SMNVEV (reference sequence).

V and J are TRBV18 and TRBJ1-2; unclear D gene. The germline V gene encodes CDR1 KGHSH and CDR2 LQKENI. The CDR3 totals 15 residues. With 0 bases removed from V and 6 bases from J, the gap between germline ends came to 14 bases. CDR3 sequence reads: CASSPPNGNGDGYTF. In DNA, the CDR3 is TGTGCCAGCTCACCACCAAACGGAAACGGGGATGGCTACACCTTC. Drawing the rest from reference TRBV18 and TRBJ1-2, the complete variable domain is NAGVMQNPRHLVRRRGQEARLRCSPMKGHSHVYWYRQLPEEGLKFMVYLQKENIIDESGMPKERFSAEFPKEGPSILRIQQVVRGDSAAYFCASSPPNGNGDGYTFGSGTRLTVV.

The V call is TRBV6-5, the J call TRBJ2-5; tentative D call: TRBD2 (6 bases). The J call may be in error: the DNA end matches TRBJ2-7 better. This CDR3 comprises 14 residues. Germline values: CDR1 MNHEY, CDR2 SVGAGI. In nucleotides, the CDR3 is TGTGCCAGCAGTCCGGGACTGGAAACCTACGAGCAGTACTTC. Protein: CASSPGLETYEQYF.

The CDR3 bases are TGTGCCAGCAGCCGACTATTCGAGGACAGGGCAGGCCTCTATGGCTACACCTTC. This gives the protein CASSRLFEDRAGLYGYTF. The chain recombines TRBV7-9 with TRBJ1-2; 8 nucleotides match TRBD1. The V segment lost 5 bases and the J segment 4 bases; nucleotides outside the gene matches: 18. The CDR3 has 18 amino acids. From germline, CDR1 is SEHNR and CDR2 FQNEAQ (reference sequence).

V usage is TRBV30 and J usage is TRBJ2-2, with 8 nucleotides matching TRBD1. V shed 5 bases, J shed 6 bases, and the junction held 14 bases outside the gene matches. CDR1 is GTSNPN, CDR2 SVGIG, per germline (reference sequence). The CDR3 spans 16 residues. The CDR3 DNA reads TGTGCCTGGCGTCCGACAGGGGCCCCCCAGGCCGGGGAGCTGTTTTTT. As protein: CAWRPTGAPQAGELFF.

The CDR3 DNA reads as TGTGCCAGCAGTGAGGGACTAGCGGGGGTAAGCTCCTACAATGAGCAGTTCTTC. This codes for CASSEGLAGVSSYNEQFF. This chain connects TRBV6-1 to TRBJ2-1, with 14 bases lining up with TRBD2. Germline values: CDR1 MNHNS, CDR2 SASEGT. The V segment lost 3 bases and the J segment 0 bases; nucleotides outside the gene matches: 4. The CDR3 covers 18 residues.

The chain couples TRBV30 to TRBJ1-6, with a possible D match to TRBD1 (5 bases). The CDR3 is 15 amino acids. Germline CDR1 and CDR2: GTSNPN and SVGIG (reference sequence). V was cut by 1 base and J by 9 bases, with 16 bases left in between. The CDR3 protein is CAWSAKGRVISPLHF. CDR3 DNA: TGTGCCTGGAGTGCTAAGGGCAGGGTGATTTCACCCCTCCACTTT.

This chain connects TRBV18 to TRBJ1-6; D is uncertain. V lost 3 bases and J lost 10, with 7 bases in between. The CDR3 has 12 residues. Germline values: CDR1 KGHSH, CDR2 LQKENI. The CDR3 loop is CASSPPGSPLHF. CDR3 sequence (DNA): TGTGCCAGCTCACCTCCCGGGTCACCCCTCCACTTT. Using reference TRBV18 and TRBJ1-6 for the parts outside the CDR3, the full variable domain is NAGVMQNPRHLVRRRGQEARLRCSPMKGHSHVYWYRQLPEEGLKFMVYLQKENIIDESGMPKERFSAEFPKEGPSILRIQQVVRGDSAAYFCASSPPGSPLHFGNGTRLTVT.

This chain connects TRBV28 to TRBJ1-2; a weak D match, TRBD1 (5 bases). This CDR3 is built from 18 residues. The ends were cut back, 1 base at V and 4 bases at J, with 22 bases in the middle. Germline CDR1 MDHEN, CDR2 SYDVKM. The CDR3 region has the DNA TGTGCCAGCAGTTTATCCATCGTAAAGGGGCAGGGCGGCTATGGCTACACCTTC. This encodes CASSLSIVKGQGGYGYTF.

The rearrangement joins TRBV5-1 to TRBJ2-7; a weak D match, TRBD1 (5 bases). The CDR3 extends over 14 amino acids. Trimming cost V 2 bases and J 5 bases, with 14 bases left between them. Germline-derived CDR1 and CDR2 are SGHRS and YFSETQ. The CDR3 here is CASSFRGIDDEQYF. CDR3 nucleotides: TGCGCCAGCAGCTTTAGGGGTATCGACGACGAGCAGTACTTC.

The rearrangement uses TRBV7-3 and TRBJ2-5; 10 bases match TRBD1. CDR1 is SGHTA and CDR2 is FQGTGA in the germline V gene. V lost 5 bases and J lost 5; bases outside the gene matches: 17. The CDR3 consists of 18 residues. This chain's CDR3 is CASSPRDRGGLNAETQYF. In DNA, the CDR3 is TGTGCCAGCAGCCCAAGGGACAGGGGCGGGCTGAATGCGGAGACCCAGTACTTC.

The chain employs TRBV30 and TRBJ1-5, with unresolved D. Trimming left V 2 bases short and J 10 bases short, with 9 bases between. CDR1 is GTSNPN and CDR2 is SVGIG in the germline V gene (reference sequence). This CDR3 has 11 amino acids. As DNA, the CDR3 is TGTGCCTGGAGTAGCTACGGTCCCCAGCATTTT. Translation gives CAWSSYGPQHF.

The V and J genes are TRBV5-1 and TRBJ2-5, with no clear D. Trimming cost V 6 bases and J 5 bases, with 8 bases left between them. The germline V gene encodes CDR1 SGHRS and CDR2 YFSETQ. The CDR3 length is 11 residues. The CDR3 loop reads CASIFGETQYF. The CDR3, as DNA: TGCGCCAGCATCTTCGGGGAGACCCAGTACTTC.

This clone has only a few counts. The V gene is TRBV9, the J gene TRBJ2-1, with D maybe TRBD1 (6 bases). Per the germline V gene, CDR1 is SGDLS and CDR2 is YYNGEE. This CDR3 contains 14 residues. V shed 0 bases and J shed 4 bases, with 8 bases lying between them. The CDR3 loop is CASSVGTDYNEQFF. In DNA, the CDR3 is TGTGCCAGCAGCGTAGGGACAGATTACAATGAGCAGTTCTTC. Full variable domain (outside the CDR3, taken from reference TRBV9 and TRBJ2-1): DSGVTQTPKHLITATGQRVTLRCSPRSGDLSVYWYQQSLDQGLQFLIQYYNGEERAKGNILERFSAQQFPDLHSELNLSSLELGDSALYFCASSVGTDYNEQFFGPGTRLTVL.

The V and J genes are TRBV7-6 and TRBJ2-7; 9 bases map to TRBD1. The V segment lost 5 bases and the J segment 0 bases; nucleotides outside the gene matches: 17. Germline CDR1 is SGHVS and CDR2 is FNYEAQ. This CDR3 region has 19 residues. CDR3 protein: CASSPTGTGPAFSSYEQYF. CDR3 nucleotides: TGTGCCAGCAGCCCAACCGGGACAGGGCCCGCATTCAGCTCCTACGAGCAGTACTTC.

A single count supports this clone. The CDR3 loop reads CASLPGQGADYGYTF. CDR3 nucleotides: TGTGCCAGCCTTCCGGGACAGGGGGCGGACTATGGCTACACCTTC. This chain joins TRBV21-1 and TRBJ1-2; the table's D call, TRBD1, has no DNA check behind it. TRBV21-1 is a known pseudogene. The CDR3 spans 15 residues.

The CDR3 is CASSFLRDRVRDTEKLFF. The CDR3, as DNA: TGTGCCAGCAGCTTCCTTCGGGACAGGGTCAGAGATACTGAAAAACTGTTTTTT. The chain uses TRBV5-4 and TRBJ1-4; 9 nucleotides align to TRBD1. This CDR3 contains 18 residues. V gave up 2 bases and J gave up 7 bases; unmatched junction bases: 15. The germline V gene has CDR1 SGHNT and CDR2 YYREEE (reference sequence).

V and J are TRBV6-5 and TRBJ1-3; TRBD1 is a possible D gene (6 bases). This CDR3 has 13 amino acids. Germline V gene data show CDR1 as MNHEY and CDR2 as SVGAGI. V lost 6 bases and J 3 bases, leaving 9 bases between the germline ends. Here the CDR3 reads CASSNRVGNTIYF. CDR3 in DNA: TGTGCCAGCAGCAACAGGGTTGGAAACACCATATATTTT.

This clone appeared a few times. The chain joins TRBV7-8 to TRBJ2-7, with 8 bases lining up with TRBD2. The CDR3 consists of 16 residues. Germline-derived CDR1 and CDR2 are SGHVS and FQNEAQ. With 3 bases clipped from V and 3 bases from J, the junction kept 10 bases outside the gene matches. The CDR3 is CASSFRASGSSYEQYF. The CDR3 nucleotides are TGTGCCAGCAGCTTTCGTGCAAGCGGGAGTAGCTACGAGCAGTACTTC.

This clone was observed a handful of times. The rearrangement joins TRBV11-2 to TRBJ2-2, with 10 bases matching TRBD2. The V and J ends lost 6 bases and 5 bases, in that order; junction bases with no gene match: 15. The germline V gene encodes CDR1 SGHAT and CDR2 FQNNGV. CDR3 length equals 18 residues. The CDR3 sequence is CASSIQSFLAGVTGELFF. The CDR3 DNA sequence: TGTGCCAGCAGTATACAAAGTTTCCTAGCGGGAGTTACCGGGGAGCTGTTTTTT.

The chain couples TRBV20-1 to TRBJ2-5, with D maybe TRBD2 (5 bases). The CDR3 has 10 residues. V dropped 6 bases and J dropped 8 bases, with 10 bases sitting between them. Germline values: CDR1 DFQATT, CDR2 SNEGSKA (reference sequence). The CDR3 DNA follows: TGCAGTGCCGGAGGTTTAACCCAGTACTTC. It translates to CSAGGLTQYF.

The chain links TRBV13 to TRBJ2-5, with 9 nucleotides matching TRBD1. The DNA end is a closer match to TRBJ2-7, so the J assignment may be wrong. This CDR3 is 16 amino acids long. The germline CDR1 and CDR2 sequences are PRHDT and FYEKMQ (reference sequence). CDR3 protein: CASSLGAGTGSYEQYF. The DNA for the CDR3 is TGTGCCAGCAGCTTAGGAGCCGGGACAGGGTCCTACGAGCAGTACTTC.

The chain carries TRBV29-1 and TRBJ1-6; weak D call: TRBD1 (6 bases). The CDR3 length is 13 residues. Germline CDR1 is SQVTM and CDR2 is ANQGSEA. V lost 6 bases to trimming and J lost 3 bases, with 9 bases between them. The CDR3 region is CSVGHDYNSPLHF. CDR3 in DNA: TGCAGCGTGGGACACGACTATAATTCACCCCTCCACTTT.

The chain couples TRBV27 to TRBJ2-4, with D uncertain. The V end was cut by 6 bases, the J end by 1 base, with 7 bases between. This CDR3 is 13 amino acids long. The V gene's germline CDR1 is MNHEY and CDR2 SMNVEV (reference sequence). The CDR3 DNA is TGTGCCAGCAGACTGTCGGCCAAAAACATTCAGTACTTC. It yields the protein CASRLSAKNIQYF.

CDR3 region: CAISEERDSLAYEQYF. The DNA for the CDR3 is TGTGCCATCAGTGAGGAACGGGATTCATTAGCCTACGAGCAGTACTTC. The chain recombines TRBV10-3 with TRBJ2-5; D is possibly TRBD2 (5 bases). The end of the DNA aligns better with TRBJ2-7, so the J call may be wrong. CDR1 and CDR2 (germline): ENHRY, SYGVKD. The CDR3 is 16 amino acids.

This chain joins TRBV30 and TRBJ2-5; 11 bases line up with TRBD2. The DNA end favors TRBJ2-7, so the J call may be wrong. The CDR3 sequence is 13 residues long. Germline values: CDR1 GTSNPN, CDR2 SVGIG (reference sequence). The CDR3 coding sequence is TGTGCCTGGAATCTAGCGGGAGGCGACGAGCAGTACTTC. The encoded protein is CAWNLAGGDEQYF.

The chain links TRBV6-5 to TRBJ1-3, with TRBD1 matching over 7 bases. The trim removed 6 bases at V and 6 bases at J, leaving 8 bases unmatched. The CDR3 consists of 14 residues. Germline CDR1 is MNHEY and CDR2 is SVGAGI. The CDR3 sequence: CASSQGQPTNTIYF. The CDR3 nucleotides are TGTGCCAGCAGCCAGGGACAGCCAACAAACACCATATATTTT.

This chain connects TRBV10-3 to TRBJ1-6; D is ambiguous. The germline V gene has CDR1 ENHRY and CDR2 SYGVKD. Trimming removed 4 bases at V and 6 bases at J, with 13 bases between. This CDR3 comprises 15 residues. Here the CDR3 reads CAISGSAIGNSPLHF. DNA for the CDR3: TGTGCCATCAGTGGCTCTGCAATCGGTAATTCACCCCTCCACTTT.

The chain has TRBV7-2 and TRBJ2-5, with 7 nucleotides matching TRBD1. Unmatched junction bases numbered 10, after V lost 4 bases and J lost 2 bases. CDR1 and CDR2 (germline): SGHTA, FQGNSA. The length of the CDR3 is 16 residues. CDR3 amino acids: CASSWRPGQIQETQYF. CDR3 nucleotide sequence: TGTGCCAGCAGCTGGCGTCCGGGACAGATACAAGAGACCCAGTACTTC.

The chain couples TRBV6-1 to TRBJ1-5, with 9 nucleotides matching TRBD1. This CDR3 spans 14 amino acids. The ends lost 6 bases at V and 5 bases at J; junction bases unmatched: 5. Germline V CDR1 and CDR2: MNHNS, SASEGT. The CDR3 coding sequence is TGTGCCAGCAGGGAGGACAGGGGCCATCAGCCCCAGCATTTT. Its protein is CASREDRGHQPQHF.